The source of this TCR beta chain is a study of CD8+CD57+ T cells in acquired aplastic anemia. Investigators profiled TCR beta VDJ and CDR3 from genomic DNA template. MiXCR was run by TCRdb on the reads, yielding one entry per CDR3 protein. The data hold 200,000 to 300,000 distinct CDR3 sequences, with 65% to 90% observed a single time. Germline values: CDR1 SNHLY, CDR2 FYNNEI. The CDR3 is made up of 13 amino acids. Those patients picked for sequencing had displayed CD8+CD57+ cell expansion on flow cytometry. Blood samples were obtained from patients who had received no prior therapy. This clonotype was observed once.

The V gene is TRBV2, the J gene TRBJ2-7; D may be TRBD2 (6 bases). Specimen: sorted CD4+, CD8+, or CD8+CD57+ T cells (not recorded which) from PBMCs. This clonotype was obtained from a human donor with aplastic anemia. The CDR3 nucleotides read TGTGCCGGCAGTGGTGGGGGGATCCACGAGCAGTTCGTC. Translating it yields CAGSGGGIHEQFV.